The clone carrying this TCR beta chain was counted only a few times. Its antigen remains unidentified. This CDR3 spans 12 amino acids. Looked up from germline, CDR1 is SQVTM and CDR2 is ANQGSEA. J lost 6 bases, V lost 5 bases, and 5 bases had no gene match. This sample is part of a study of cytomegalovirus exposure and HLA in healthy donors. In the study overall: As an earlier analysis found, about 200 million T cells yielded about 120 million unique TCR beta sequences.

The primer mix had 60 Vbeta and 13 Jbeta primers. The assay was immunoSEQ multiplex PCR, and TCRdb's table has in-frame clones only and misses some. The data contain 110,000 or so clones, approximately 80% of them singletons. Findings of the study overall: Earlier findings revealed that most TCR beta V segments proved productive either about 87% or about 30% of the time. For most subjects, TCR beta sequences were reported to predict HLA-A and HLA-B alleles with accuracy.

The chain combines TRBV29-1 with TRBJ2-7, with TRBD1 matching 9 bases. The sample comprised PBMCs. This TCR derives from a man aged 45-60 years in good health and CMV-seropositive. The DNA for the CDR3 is TGCAGCGTTCCGGGACAGGGCGGCGAGCAGTACTTC. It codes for CSVPGQGGEQYF.